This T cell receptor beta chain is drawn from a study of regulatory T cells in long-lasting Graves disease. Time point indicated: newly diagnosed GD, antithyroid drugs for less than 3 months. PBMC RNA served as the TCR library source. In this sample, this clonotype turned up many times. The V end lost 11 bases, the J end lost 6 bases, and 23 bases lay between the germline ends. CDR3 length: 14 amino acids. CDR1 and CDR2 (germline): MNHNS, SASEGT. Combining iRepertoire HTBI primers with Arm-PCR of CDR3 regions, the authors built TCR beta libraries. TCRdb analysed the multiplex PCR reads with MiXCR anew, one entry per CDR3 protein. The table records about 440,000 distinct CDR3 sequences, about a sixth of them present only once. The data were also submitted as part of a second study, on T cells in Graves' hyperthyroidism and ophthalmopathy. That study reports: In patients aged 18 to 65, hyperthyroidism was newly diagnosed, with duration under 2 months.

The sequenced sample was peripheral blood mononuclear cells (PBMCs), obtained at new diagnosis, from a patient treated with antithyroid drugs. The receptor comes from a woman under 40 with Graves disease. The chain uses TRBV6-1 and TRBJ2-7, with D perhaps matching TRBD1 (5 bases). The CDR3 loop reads CASDKGQTSGEQYF. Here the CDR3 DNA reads TGTGCCTCCGATAAGGGGCAGACATCTGGCGAGCAGTACTTC.